Many counts were recorded for the clone carrying this T cell receptor (beta chain). No antigen is known for it. A junction boundary mismatches the germline segment, possibly from a read error. A universal primer site was added by template switching, and unique molecular identifiers were carried by the cDNA. One entry per CDR3 protein results from TCRdb running MiXCR on the 5' RACE reads. The sample shows 400,000 to 550,000 distinct CDR3 sequences, about 13% of them seen only once. The source of the sample is a study of identical twins. General study findings and limits: With beta out-of-frame sequences, excess sharing by twins was weaker.

Only healthy Caucasians were included as donors. This same sample was also taken into another study, of yellow fever vaccine responses in identical twins. This second study notes: Twins' vaccine T cell response reportedly gave the appearance of partial convergence and partial personalization.

The TCR comes from a young woman in good health. The sample consisted of CD4+ T cells sorted from blood.

The CDR3 spells CASSFLTSTDTQYF. The CDR3 nucleotides are TGTGCCAGCAGTTTTCTGACTAGCACAGATACGCAGTATTTT. V gene TRBV5-1 combines with J gene TRBJ2-3; D uncertain. Looked up from germline, CDR1 is SGHRS and CDR2 is YFSETQ. This CDR3 has 14 residues.